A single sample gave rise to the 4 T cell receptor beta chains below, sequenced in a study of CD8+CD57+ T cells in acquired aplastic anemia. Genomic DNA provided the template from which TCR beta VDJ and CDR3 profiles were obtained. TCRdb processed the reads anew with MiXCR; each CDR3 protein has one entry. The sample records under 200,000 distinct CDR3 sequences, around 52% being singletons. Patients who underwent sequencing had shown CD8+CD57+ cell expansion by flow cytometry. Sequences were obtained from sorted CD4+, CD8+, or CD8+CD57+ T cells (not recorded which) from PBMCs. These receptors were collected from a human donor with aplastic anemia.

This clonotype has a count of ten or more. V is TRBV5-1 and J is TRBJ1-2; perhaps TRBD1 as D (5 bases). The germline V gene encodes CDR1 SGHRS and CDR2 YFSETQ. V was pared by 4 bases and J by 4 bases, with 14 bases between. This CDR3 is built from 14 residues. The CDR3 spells CASSPTALTYGYTF. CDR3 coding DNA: TGCGCCAGCAGCCCGACAGCCCTGACCTATGGCTACACCTTC.

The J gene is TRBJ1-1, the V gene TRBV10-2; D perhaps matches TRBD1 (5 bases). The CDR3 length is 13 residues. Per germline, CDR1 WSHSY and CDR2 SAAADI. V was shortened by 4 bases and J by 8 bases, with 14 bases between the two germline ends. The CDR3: CASSVGAQGEAFF. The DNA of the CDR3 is TGCGCCAGCAGTGTAGGGGCGCAAGGGGAAGCTTTCTTT.

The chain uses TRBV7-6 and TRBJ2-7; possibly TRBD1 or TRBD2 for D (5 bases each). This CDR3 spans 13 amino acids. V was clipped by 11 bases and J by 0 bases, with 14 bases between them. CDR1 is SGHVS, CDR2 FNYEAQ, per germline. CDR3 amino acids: CAVRSGGSYEQYF. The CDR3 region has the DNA TGTGCCGTACGGAGTGGGGGCTCCTACGAGCAGTACTTC.

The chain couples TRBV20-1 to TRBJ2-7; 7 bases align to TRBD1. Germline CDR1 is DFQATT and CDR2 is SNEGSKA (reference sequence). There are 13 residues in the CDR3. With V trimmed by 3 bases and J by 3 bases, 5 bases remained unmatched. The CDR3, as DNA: TGCAGTGCTAGTGCCGGACAGGACTACGAGCAGTACTTC. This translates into CSASAGQDYEQYF.